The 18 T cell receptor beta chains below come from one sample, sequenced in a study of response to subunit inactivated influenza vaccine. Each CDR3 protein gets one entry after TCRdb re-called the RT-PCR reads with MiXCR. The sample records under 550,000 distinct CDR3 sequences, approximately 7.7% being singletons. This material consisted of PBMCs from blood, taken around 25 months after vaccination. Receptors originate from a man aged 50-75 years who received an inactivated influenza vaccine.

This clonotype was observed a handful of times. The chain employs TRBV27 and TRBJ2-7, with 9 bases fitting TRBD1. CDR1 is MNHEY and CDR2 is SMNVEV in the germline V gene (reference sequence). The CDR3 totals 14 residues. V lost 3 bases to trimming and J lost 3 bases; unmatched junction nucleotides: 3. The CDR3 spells CASSFGGQGYEQYF. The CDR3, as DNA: TGTGCCAGCAGTTTTGGGGGACAGGGCTACGAGCAGTACTTC.

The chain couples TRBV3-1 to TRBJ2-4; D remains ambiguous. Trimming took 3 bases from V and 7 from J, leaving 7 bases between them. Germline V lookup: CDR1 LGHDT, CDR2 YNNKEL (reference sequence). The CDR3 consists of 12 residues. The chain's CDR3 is CASSQIENIQYF. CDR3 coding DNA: TGTGCCAGCAGCCAGATTGAGAACATTCAGTACTTC. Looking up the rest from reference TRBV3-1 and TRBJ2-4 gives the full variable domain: DTAVSQTPKYLVTQMGNDKSIKCEQNLGHDTMYWYKQDSKKFLKIMFSYNNKELIINETVPNRFSPKSPDKAHLNLHINSLELGDSAVYFCASSQIENIQYFGAGTRLSVL.

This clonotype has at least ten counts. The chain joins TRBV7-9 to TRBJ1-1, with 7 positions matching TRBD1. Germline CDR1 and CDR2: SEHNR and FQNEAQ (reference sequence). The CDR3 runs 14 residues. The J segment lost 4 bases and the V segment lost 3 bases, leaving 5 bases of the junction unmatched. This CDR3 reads CASSLAGGGTEAFF. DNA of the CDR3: TGTGCCAGCAGCTTGGCAGGGGGAGGCACTGAAGCTTTCTTT.

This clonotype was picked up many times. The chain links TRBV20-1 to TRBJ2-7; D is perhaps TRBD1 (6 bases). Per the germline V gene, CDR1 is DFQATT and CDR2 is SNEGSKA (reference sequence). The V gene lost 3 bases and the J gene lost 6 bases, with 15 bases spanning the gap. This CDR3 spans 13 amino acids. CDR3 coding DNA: TGCAGTGCTAGTGCAGGGGCCCAGGGCGAGCAGTACTTC. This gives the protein CSASAGAQGEQYF.

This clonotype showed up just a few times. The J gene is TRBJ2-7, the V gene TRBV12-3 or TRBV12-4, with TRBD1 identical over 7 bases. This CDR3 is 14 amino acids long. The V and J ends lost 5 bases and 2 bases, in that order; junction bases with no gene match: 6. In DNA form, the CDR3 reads TGTGCCAGCAGTCGCCAGGGACAGACCTACGAGCAGTACTTC. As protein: CASSRQGQTYEQYF.

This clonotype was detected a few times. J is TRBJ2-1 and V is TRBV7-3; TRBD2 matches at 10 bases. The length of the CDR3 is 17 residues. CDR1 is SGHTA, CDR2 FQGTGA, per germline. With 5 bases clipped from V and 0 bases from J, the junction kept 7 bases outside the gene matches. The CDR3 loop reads CASSPSAGGSSYNEQFF. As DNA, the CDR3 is TGTGCCAGCAGCCCTTCAGCGGGAGGGAGCTCCTACAATGAGCAGTTCTTC.

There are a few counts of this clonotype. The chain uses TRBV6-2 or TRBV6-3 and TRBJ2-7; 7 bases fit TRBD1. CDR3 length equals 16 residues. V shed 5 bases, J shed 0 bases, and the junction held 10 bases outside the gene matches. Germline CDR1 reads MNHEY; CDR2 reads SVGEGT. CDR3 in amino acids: CASSDPPDRASYEQYF. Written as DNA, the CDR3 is TGTGCCAGCAGTGACCCCCCCGACAGGGCCTCCTACGAGCAGTACTTC.

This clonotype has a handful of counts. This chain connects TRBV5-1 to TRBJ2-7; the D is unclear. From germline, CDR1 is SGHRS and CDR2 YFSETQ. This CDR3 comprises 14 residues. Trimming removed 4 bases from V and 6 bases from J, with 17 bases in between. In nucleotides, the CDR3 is TGCGCCAGCAGCACGGGCGGCCCCCGGCTCGAGCAGTACTTC. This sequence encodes CASSTGGPRLEQYF.

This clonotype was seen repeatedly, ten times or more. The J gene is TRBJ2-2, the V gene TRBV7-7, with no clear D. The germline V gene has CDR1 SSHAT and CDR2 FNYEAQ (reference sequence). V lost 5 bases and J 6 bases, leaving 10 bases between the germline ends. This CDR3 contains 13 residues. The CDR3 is CASSASLSGELFF. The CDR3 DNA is TGTGCCAGCAGCGCAAGTCTCTCCGGGGAGCTGTTTTTT.

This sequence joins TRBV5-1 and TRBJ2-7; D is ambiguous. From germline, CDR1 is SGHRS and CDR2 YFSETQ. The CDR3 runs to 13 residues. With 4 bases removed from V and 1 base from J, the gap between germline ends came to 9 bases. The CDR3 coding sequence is TGCGCCAGCAGCCCCGATTATTCCTACGAGCAGTACTTC. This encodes CASSPDYSYEQYF. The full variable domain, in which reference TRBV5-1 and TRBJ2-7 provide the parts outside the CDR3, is KAGVTQTPRYLIKTRGQQVTLSCSPISGHRSVSWYQQTPGQGLQFLFEYFSETQRNKGNFPGRFSGRQFSNSRSEMNVSTLELGDSALYLCASSPDYSYEQYFGPGTRLTVT.

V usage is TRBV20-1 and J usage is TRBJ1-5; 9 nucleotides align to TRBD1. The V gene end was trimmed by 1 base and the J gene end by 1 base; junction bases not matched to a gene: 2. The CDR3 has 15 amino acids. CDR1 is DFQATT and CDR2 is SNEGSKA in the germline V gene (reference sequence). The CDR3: CSARGDRVSNQPQHF. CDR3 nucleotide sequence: TGCAGTGCTAGAGGGGACAGGGTAAGCAATCAGCCCCAGCATTTT.

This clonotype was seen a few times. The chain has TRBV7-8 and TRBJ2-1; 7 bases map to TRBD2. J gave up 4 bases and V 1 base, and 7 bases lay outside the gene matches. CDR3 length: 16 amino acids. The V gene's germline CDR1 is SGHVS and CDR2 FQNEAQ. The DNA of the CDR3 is TGTGCCAGCAGCTTAGAAATAGCGGGCCCTTACAATGAGCAGTTCTTC. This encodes CASSLEIAGPYNEQFF.

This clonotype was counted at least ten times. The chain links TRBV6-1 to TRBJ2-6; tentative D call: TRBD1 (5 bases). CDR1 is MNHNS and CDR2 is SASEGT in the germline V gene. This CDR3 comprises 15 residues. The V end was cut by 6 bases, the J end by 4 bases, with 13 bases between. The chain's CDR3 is CASSLQGTGANVLTF. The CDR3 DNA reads TGTGCCAGCAGCCTCCAGGGTACAGGGGCCAACGTCCTGACTTTC.

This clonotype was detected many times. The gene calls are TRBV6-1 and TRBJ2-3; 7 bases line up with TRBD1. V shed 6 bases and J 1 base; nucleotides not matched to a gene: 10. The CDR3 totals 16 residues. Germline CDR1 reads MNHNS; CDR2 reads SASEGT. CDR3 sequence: CASSLGQARGTDTQYF. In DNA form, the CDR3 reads TGTGCCAGCAGCCTAGGACAGGCTCGCGGCACAGATACGCAGTATTTT.

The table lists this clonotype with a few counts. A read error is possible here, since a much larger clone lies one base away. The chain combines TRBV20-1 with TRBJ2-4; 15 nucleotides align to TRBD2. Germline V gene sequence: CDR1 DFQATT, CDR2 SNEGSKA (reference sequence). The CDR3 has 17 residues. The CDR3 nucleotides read TGCTGTGCTAGGGGGACTAGCGGGAGGTTTGCCAAAAACATTCAGTACTTC. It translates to CCARGTSGRFAKNIQYF.

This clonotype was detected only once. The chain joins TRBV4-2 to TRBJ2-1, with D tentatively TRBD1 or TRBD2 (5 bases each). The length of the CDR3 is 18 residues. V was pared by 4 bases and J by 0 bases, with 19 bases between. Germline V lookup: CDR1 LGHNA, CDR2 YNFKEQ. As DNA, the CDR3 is TGTGCCAGCAGCCCCGCGCTCCGCTGGGGGAGCTCCTACAATGAGCAGTTCTTC. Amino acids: CASSPALRWGSSYNEQFF.

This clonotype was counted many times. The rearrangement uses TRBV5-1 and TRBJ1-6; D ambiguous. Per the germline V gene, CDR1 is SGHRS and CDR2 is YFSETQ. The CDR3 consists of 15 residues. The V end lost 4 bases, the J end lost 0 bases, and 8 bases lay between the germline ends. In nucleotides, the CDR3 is TGCGCCAGCAGCCGCGATAGCTCCTATAATTCACCCCTCCACTTT. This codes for CASSRDSSYNSPLHF.

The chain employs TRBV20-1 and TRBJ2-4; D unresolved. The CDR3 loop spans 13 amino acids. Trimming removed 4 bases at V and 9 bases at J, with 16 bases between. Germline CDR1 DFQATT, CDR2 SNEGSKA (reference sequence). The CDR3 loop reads CSATTHPAGIQYF. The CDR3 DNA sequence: TGCAGTGCTACGACCCATCCGGCTGGCATTCAGTACTTC.